This T cell receptor beta chain is from a study of blood T cell repertoires in COVID-19. Study-level background: Acute-phase and convalescent COVID-19 samples originated in the United States, Italy and Spain. T cells, B-cell-depleted T cells, or PBMCs supplied cDNA or gDNA.

V trimming: 2 bases; J trimming: 4 bases; junction bases outside the gene matches: 5. The CDR3 extends over 15 amino acids. Germline V CDR1 and CDR2: WNHNN, SYGVQD (reference sequence). This clone was seen a handful of times. Authors' methods: It was from reference gene primer amplification that nucleated cell counts were estimated. Here immunoSEQ multiplex PCR was the method, and the copy in TCRdb shows in-frame clones only, minus some. That table gives V, J and clone size, and the DNA gave D and trimming. The profile shows approximately 260,000 clones, approximately 86% of them singletons. The chain uses TRBV10-1 and TRBJ1-1, with 9 bases identical to TRBD1. Material: peripheral blood. The sequence derives from a woman of 80 years or more with active or convalescent COVID-19. CDR3 coding DNA: TGCGCCAGCAGTGAGGGGGGACAGGGAGGCACTGAAGCTTTCTTT. This codes for CASSEGGQGGTEAFF.